This T cell receptor (beta chain) was profiled in a study of cytomegalovirus exposure and HLA in healthy donors (dated by TCRdb to the late 2010s). Background for the entire study: In an earlier analysis of approximately 500 of the donors, around 290 Gb of sequence data and approximately 120 million unique TCR beta sequences from about 180 million T cells were reported. Approximately 300 gigabases of sequencing data and roughly 81 million unique TCR sequences made up an early release that covered approximately 650 HLA-typed donors. Of the 350 to 450 genotyped donors, about 80% fell in the genetic ancestry cluster associated with self-reported Caucasian donors. The aim of the study was to test whether cataloging public T cell receptors could identify signatures of past pathogen exposure. The study used immunosequencing to profile the T cell repertoires of around 600 subjects and linked those repertoires to cytomegalovirus serostatus. Besides the first cohort of roughly 640 subjects, a separate validation cohort made up of over 95 different subjects was used. The study combined high-throughput TCR immunosequencing, statistical association of individual TCRs with disease status, and machine learning to predict cytomegalovirus infection status. A later analysis re-analyzed previously published TCR beta repertoires from about 730 donors and added high-resolution HLA genotyping to study TCR occurrence patterns. The later analysis used no new phenotypic data to find candidate immune exposures, relying instead on TCR beta sequences and their occurrence across donors. In an earlier analysis of several hundred of the donors, high-throughput TCR beta sequencing was used to judge whether each TCR beta V gene segment behaved as functional or pseudogenic. Donor age, sex, ethnicity and CMV serostatus were collected together with the repertoire data. Genome-wide SNP genotypes for about 65% of the 666 donors were used in a later genetic analysis, which treated that subset as a discovery cohort. Every discovery cohort repertoire had been produced on one sequencing platform. HLA typing included class I and class II loci at four-digit resolution. Typing coverage varied by locus: roughly 620-640 donors for A, B, C, DRB1 and DQB1; roughly 520 for DQA1; approximately 610 for DPA1; approximately 470 for DPB1. Roughly 5 DR-DQ haplotypes were handled as single units for association and clustering because linkage in the cohort was strong. Across 300 to 400 genotyped donors of the cohort, an average of about 250,000 unique TCR beta nucleotide sequences per donor were sequenced, and 15% to 20% of those sequences were non-productive.

The CDR3 goes from the cysteine to the phenylalanine over 16 residues. The DNA shown is the 48-base CDR3, in frame from base 1. V sheds 1 base and J sheds 5 bases, leaving 17 bases between their ends. In the germline V gene (reference sequence), CDR1 corresponds to MNHEY and CDR2 to SMNVEV. On the study overall, not on this receptor specifically: A further reported finding was that TCR beta sequences accurately predicted the HLA-A and HLA-B alleles for most subjects in the first cohort. When HLA alleles, especially DR and DQ, strongly co-occurred, TCR associations were difficult to assign to individual alleles. An earlier analysis of some 560 of the donors showed that most TCR beta V segments appeared in productive rearrangements either about 87% or about 30% of the time, which broadly matched IMGT annotations. Presence/absence analyses assumed roughly uniform sequencing depth across donors, an assumption that may not hold. The only immune exposure information available for the cohort was CMV serostatus. Most TCR sequences were seen in very few donors, while some public TCRs were found in many individuals. A later analysis associated about 16,000 TCR beta sequences with specific HLA alleles at a false discovery rate of 0.05. Because HLA typing was missing for some donors at each locus, association tests included only the typed subset. In a later analysis, several top co-occurrence clusters were reported to appear linked to parvovirus B19, influenza, CMV and Epstein-Barr virus. This cohort had only TCR beta chains sequenced, and the lack of alpha or paired-chain data limited which features could be detected. A later analysis found that TCR association rates varied across HLA loci, with DRB1 alleles showing the most associated TCRs and HLA-C alleles the fewest. In a later analysis, HLA-associated TCR beta chains showed more clonal expansion and lower generation probabilities than non-associated chains that were equally common. A total of fewer than 200 TCR beta chains were listed by the study as associated with cytomegalovirus. Compared with the approximately 700-donor mean, donors in an Asian-associated ancestry cluster had fewer N-insertions in productive TCRs, according to a later genetic analysis. A group of highly shared sequence variants was considered likely to be a technical artifact of the sequencing pipeline. Correlated functional status among segregating V segments might be attributable to linkage disequilibrium, but an unknown experimental factor could not be ruled out. It was suggested by the authors that the approach could potentially be generalized to other disease states and immunological phenotypes. Because counts were too low, roughly 18 rarely observed V segments, including chromosome 9 orphons, were left out of the earlier analysis of some 600 of the donors. A later analysis found that most CMV-associated TCR beta chains appeared HLA-restricted, with HLA associations seemingly driven largely by CMV exposure. Some IMGT-functional V segments, including TRBV6-2 and TRBV6-3, could not be distinguished by the 87-base-pair reads and were therefore excluded. In a later genetic analysis, a missense DCLRE1C variant was associated with V-gene and J-gene trimming of TCR beta chains, and the association was replicated in an independent cohort. Cytomegalovirus status was reported to be diagnosed by the classifier with high specificity and sensitivity in both the original and validation cohorts. A few of the identified cytomegalovirus-associated TCR beta chains were confirmed in vitro to be specific for cytomegalovirus antigens.

Library generation was performed with the immunoSEQ multiplex PCR assay. For the multiplex PCR, a mixture combining 60 forward primers for TCR Vbeta segments and 13 reverse primers for TCR Jbeta segments was used. The CDR3 region of rearranged TCR beta genes was amplified from genomic DNA with a multiplex PCR assay. The Illumina HiSeq System was used to sequence the amplified TCR beta libraries as 87-base-pair reads. In the paper's pipeline: Across the 700 or so repertoires, a later analysis counted 60 million to 90 million unique TCR beta chains, around 11 million of which were shared by at least two donors. Raw reads were error-corrected and collapsed into unique sequences with a nearest-neighbor algorithm that merged closely related sequences to remove PCR and sequencing errors. To assign V, D and J gene segments, CDR3 sequences were aligned to IMGT reference sequences. For a sequence to be retained, a match of at least six nucleotides was required to both a V gene segment and a J gene segment. A rearrangement was called productive if the CDR3 had no stop codons and remained in frame with V and J, and every other rearrangement was called non-productive. Following IMGT convention, CDR3 was defined as the stretch from the second conserved V-encoded cysteine up to the conserved J-encoded phenylalanine. In an earlier analysis of 500 to 650 of the donors, sequences lacking an unambiguous match to a single V gene segment were excluded. An earlier analysis of over 450 of the donors classified V segments as functional when productive rearrangements were above 56.7% and as segregating when the standard deviation between donors was above 5%. A statistical classification framework was built to diagnose cytomegalovirus status from the catalog of TCR beta chain sequences. In a later analysis, V and J genes were assigned by comparing TCR nucleotide sequences against IMGT/GENE-DB human TR gene sequences. The TCRdist pipeline was used in a later analysis to assign CDR3 sequences and most-parsimonious VDJ recombination scenarios. In a later analysis, each TCR beta chain was defined by its CDR3 amino acid sequence together with its V-gene family, and reads without a unique V-gene family were excluded. In a later analysis, 450 to 600 highly shared, low-generation-probability nucleotide sequences were removed to address suspected cross-contamination and a sequencing artifact. In a later analysis, a clonal expansion index for each public chain was calculated from normalized within-repertoire ranks of inferred template counts. A later analysis computed generation probabilities with a VDJ recombination model fitted to out-of-frame rearrangements, and checked the results against IGoR. Hypergeometric tests were used in a later analysis to score TCR-TCR, TCR-HLA and TCR-CMV co-occurrence, with a repertoire-size bias correction applied to the TCR pairs. False discovery rates were estimated in a later analysis by permuting HLA or CMV assignments 20 times. In a later analysis, co-occurring TCRs were grouped with DBSCAN, and TCRdist sequence similarity was added when clustering was performed within HLA-allele-positive subsets. Repertoires with fewer than 30,000 or more than 120,000 public chains were left out of co-occurrence clustering, as were about five repertoires with anomalous nucleotide sharing. The source is immuneACCESS, and TCRdb retained only in-frame sequences with V and J called. Part of the clones is not carried over; for the studies checked, unresolved V genes explain less than half of this, and the remainder is unexplained. That table gives V, J and clone size, and the DNA gave D and trimming. This sample lists 150,000 to 200,000 clones; around three quarters were detected once. The biggest ten clones account for 1.9% of the sample.

As regards this clone: The antigen it binds to is not known. Base-call qualities are not available, and no considerably larger clone is one nucleotide away.

The cohort comprised more than 550 healthy bone marrow donors. All cohort members were sampled while nominally healthy, although unrecorded immune exposures were likely present. The donor was CMV seronegative and belonged to the group of 352 seronegative cohort members. Each donor provided a peripheral blood sample, and peripheral blood mononuclear cells were used for TCR beta sequencing. The Qiagen DNeasy Blood Extraction Kit was used to extract genomic DNA from the blood cell samples. The sequence links TRBV27 to TRBJ2-5; D gene: possibly TRBD1, on 6 matching bases. The clonotype was recovered from a man aged 30 to 39 in good health and CMV-seronegative. Sequenced: PBMCs. At the DNA level, the sequence is TGTGCCAGCAGTTTATTAACAGGGCAGGGCCCTGAGACCCAGTACTTC. This translates into CASSLLTGQGPETQYF.